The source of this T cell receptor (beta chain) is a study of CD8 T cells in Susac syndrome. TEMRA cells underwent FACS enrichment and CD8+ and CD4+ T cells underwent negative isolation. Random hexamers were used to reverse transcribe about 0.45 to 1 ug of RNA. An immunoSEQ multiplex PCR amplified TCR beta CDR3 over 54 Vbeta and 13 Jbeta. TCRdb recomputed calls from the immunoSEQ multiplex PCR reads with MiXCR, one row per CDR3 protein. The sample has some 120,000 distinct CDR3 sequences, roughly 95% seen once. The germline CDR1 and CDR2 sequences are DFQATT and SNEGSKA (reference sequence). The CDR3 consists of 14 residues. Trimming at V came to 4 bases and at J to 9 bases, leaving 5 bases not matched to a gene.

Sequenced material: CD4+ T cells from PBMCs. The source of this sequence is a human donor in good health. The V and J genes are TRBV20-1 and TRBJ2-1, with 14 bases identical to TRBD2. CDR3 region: CSAMGLAGVGEQFF. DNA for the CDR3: TGCAGTGCTATGGGACTAGCGGGAGTCGGTGAGCAGTTCTTC.